The 23 T cell receptor beta chains reported below all come from one sample, sequenced in a study of regulatory T cells in long-lasting Graves disease. With iRepertoire HTBI primers and Arm-PCR of CDR3 regions, TCR beta libraries were built. TCRdb used MiXCR to reprocess the multiplex PCR reads, holding one entry per CDR3 protein. The sample has around 450,000 distinct CDR3 sequences, more than 12% seen once. Documented time point: newly diagnosed GD, antithyroid drugs for less than 3 months. PBMCs provided the RNA from which the TCR library was made. The same sample was also studied in work on T cells in Graves' hyperthyroidism and ophthalmopathy.

This material consisted of peripheral blood mononuclear cells (PBMCs), taken at new diagnosis, from a patient treated with antithyroid drugs. The receptors were sampled from a woman in her 30s with Graves disease.

In its sample, this clonotype was seen many times. The chain carries TRBV28 and TRBJ2-3, with 8 nucleotides matching TRBD2. The junction had 8 bases not matched to a gene; V was cut back by 3 bases and J by 0 bases. This CDR3 comprises 17 residues. CDR1 is MDHEN, CDR2 SYDVKM, per germline. The CDR3 coding sequence is TGTGCCAGCAGTTTTACGCGGGGACTAGATAGCACAGATACGCAGTATTTT. Translation: CASSFTRGLDSTDTQYF.

This clonotype was counted only a few times. The chain uses TRBV27 and TRBJ2-2; D may correspond to TRBD1 or TRBD2 (5 bases each). Germline CDR1 reads MNHEY; CDR2 reads SMNVEV (reference sequence). This CDR3 comprises 15 residues. The V end was cut by 3 bases, the J end by 6 bases, with 14 bases between. This chain's CDR3 is CASSLTGPPPGELFF. The CDR3 bases are TGTGCCAGCAGTTTGACGGGACCCCCCCCCGGGGAGCTGTTTTTT.

This clonotype showed up many times. The gene calls are TRBV7-9 and TRBJ2-5, with TRBD2 as a possible D gene (5 bases). CDR1 SEHNR and CDR2 FQNEAQ come from the germline V gene (reference sequence). The ends were cut back, 10 bases at V and 5 bases at J, with 17 bases in the middle. This CDR3 comprises 13 residues. CDR3 coding DNA: TGTGCCACCCGCATCGGGGTTGGGGAGACCCAGTACTTC. Protein: CATRIGVGETQYF.

The V and J genes are TRBV5-1 and TRBJ2-4; 7 nucleotides agree with TRBD1. The V and J ends lost 4 bases and 8 bases, in that order; junction bases with no gene match: 12. Germline CDR1 reads SGHRS; CDR2 reads YFSETQ. The CDR3 has 15 amino acids. For the CDR3, the DNA is TGCGCCAGCAGCCCGTTATCGAACAGGGGAGACATTCAGTACTTC. Protein product: CASSPLSNRGDIQYF.

There are many counts of this clonotype. The CDR3 reads CSARGNEANAGTGIHYGYTF. In DNA form, the CDR3 reads TGCAGTGCTAGAGGGAACGAGGCAAATGCCGGGACAGGAATTCACTATGGCTACACCTTC. This chain connects TRBV20-1 to TRBJ1-2; 8 bases align to TRBD1. Losses at the gene ends were 1 base for V and 3 bases for J; bases not matched to a gene: 22. Germline CDR1 DFQATT, CDR2 SNEGSKA (reference sequence). This CDR3 contains 20 residues.

The V gene is TRBV9, the J gene TRBJ2-7; 8 nucleotides match TRBD1. CDR3 length: 15 residues. The V gene end was trimmed by 2 bases and the J gene end by 2 bases; junction bases not matched to a gene: 6. CDR1 and CDR2 (germline): SGDLS, YYNGEE. The CDR3 DNA sequence: TGTGCCAGCAGCGTTGGCGGGACAGGAGCCTACGAGCAGTACTTC. Translation gives CASSVGGTGAYEQYF.

The chain is built from TRBV4-1 and TRBJ2-3; D is unclear. Germline CDR1 and CDR2: MGHRA and YSYEKL. The length of the CDR3 is 15 residues. V was cut by 4 bases and J by 0 bases, with 11 bases left in between. The CDR3 loop reads CASSPTRTSTDTQYF. CDR3 coding DNA: TGCGCCAGCAGCCCCACACGAACAAGCACAGATACGCAGTATTTT.

In its sample, this clonotype was seen many times. The J gene is TRBJ2-7, the V gene TRBV20-1; D gene ambiguous. V was clipped by 0 bases and J by 2 bases, with 11 bases between them. The CDR3 sequence is 14 residues long. Looked up from germline, CDR1 is DFQATT and CDR2 is SNEGSKA (reference sequence). CDR3 DNA: TGCAGTGCTAGAGATCCGTACCGCGCCTACGAGCAGTACTTC. It encodes CSARDPYRAYEQYF.

This clonotype has just a few counts. This chain links TRBV29-1 with TRBJ2-5; D gene unclear. The CDR3 totals 13 residues. Trimming stripped 2 bases from V and 4 bases from J, with 11 bases between. The germline gives CDR1 SQVTM, CDR2 ANQGSEA. This chain's CDR3 is CSVEIILGETQYF. CDR3 DNA: TGCAGCGTTGAAATCATTCTAGGAGAGACCCAGTACTTC.

Many counts were recorded for this clonotype. The chain has TRBV2 and TRBJ2-3; perhaps TRBD2 as D (6 bases). V was shortened by 3 bases and J by 4 bases, with 23 bases between the two germline ends. The CDR3 loop spans 18 amino acids. Per the germline V gene, CDR1 is SNHLY and CDR2 is FYNNEI. The CDR3 region is CASSDSLVAAREPDTQYF. DNA of the CDR3: TGTGCCAGCAGTGATTCCCTCGTAGCGGCTCGCGAGCCAGATACGCAGTATTTT.

This clonotype came up many times. This chain connects TRBV28 to TRBJ2-3; TRBD2 matches 9 bases. The J segment lost 1 base and the V segment lost 4 bases, leaving 9 bases of the junction unmatched. Germline CDR1 MDHEN, CDR2 SYDVKM. This CDR3 spans 17 amino acids. CDR3 in amino acids: CASSYRGVAGGTDTQYF. CDR3 coding DNA: TGTGCCAGCAGTTACCGAGGGGTAGCGGGAGGCACAGATACGCAGTATTTT.

The chain recombines TRBV10-2 with TRBJ1-2; weak D call: TRBD1 (5 bases). Germline lookup yields CDR1 WSHSY and CDR2 SAAADI. Trimming took off 6 bases at V and 5 bases at J, with 16 bases between the two ends. The CDR3 is 14 residues long. CDR3 DNA: TGCGCCAGCAGGCCGGGACCCAGGTGGTATGGCTACACCTTC. Its translation: CASRPGPRWYGYTF.

This clonotype came up many times. The V gene is TRBV28, the J gene TRBJ2-2; D is uncertain. The CDR3 has 15 amino acids. Germline CDR1 and CDR2: MDHEN and SYDVKM. V lost 4 bases to trimming and J lost 0 bases, with 9 bases between them. Written as DNA, the CDR3 is TGTGCCAGCAGTTCGTTAGCTACGAACACCGGGGAGCTGTTTTTT. Protein sequence: CASSSLATNTGELFF.

This clonotype showed up many times. The chain recombines TRBV11-2 with TRBJ2-1; D not resolved. Trimming took 3 bases from V and 8 from J, leaving 14 bases between them. The CDR3 is 14 residues long. Germline-derived CDR1 and CDR2 are SGHAT and FQNNGV. The CDR3 nucleotides are TGTGCCAGCAGCTTGGCCCGATTGGTGGATGAGCAGTTCTTC. The encoded protein is CASSLARLVDEQFF.

V gene TRBV7-6 combines with J gene TRBJ1-1; 12 bases are shared with TRBD1. Unmatched junction bases numbered 8, after V lost 8 bases and J lost 7 bases. The germline V gene encodes CDR1 SGHVS and CDR2 FNYEAQ. This CDR3 is built from 14 residues. The CDR3 DNA reads as TGTGCCAGCGTCCGGGACAGGGGGCTTGGTGAAGCTTTCTTT. Translating it yields CASVRDRGLGEAFF.

This clonotype was counted ten times or more. The chain carries TRBV30 and TRBJ2-7; 11 bases agree with TRBD1. The length of the CDR3 is 15 residues. The V segment lost 1 base and the J segment 3 bases; nucleotides outside the gene matches: 5. Germline assignment: CDR1 GTSNPN and CDR2 SVGIG (reference sequence). CDR3 residues: CAWSGGTGGLYEQYF. The CDR3 nucleotides read TGTGCCTGGAGTGGGGGGACAGGGGGACTCTACGAGCAGTACTTC.

This clonotype was detected only a few times. A read error may explain this, as a much larger clone is one base away. This chain uses TRBV2 with TRBJ1-5; tentative D call: TRBD1 (5 bases). Germline-derived CDR1 and CDR2 are SNHLY and FYNNEI. This CDR3 contains 15 residues. The CDR3 DNA reads TGTGCCAGCAGCGCCGGGACGGGGAGCAATCGGCCCCAGCATTTT. Translation gives CASSAGTGSNRPQHF.

The chain combines TRBV24-1 with TRBJ2-5; 11 nucleotides line up with TRBD1. The J segment lost 5 bases and the V segment lost 4 bases, leaving 8 bases of the junction unmatched. The germline V gene has CDR1 KGHDR and CDR2 SFDVKD. This CDR3 is built from 16 residues. CDR3 residues: CATSDPRDRGRETQYF. For the CDR3, the DNA is TGTGCCACCAGTGACCCACGGGACAGGGGGAGGGAGACCCAGTACTTC.

This clonotype was found a few times. This chain connects TRBV19 to TRBJ2-5, with TRBD2 identical over 8 bases. V was pared by 3 bases and J by 0 bases, with 9 bases of the junction left unmatched. The CDR3 sequence is 17 residues long. Germline CDR1 LNHDA, CDR2 SQIVND (reference sequence). DNA for the CDR3: TGTGCCAGTAGTATCGTCGGCGGGAGGAGCTACCAAGAGACCCAGTACTTC. It translates to CASSIVGGRSYQETQYF.

This clonotype was seen a single time. The chain has TRBV5-1 and TRBJ1-1; tentatively, D is TRBD1 (6 bases). The CDR3 loop spans 12 amino acids. Germline CDR1 and CDR2: SGHRS and YFSETQ. V was pared by 0 bases and J by 10 bases, with 10 bases between. The CDR3 loop is CASSLEGRGAFF. CDR3 DNA sequence: TGCGCCAGCAGCTTGGAGGGCAGGGGAGCTTTCTTT.

The chain's CDR3 is CASSHEVGKATEAFF. CDR3 in DNA: TGTGCCAGCAGTCATGAGGTAGGGAAGGCGACTGAAGCTTTCTTT. The gene calls are TRBV25-1 and TRBJ1-1, with D unresolved. The V end lost 5 bases, the J end lost 5 bases, and 18 bases lay between the germline ends. CDR1 is MGHDK and CDR2 is SYGVNS in the germline V gene. CDR3 size: 15 residues. The full variable domain, rest sourced from reference TRBV25-1 and TRBJ1-1, is EADIYQTPRYLVIGTGKKITLECSQTMGHDKMYWYQQDPGMELHLIHYSYGVNSTEKGDLSSESTVSRIRTEHFPLTLESARPSHTSQYLCASSHEVGKATEAFFGQGTRLTVV.

In its sample, this clonotype was seen many times. The CDR3 protein is CASSLALDRVGYEQYF. As DNA, the CDR3 is TGCGCCAGCAGCTTGGCCCTCGACAGGGTAGGGTACGAGCAGTACTTC. This rearrangement joins TRBV5-1 to TRBJ2-7, with TRBD1 matching 7 bases. CDR1 is SGHRS, CDR2 YFSETQ, per germline. The junction had 10 bases not matched to a gene; V was cut back by 0 bases and J by 4 bases. The length of the CDR3 is 16 residues. The variable domain in full, with the rest retrieved from reference TRBV5-1 and TRBJ2-7, is KAGVTQTPRYLIKTRGQQVTLSCSPISGHRSVSWYQQTPGQGLQFLFEYFSETQRNKGNFPGRFSGRQFSNSRSEMNVSTLELGDSALYLCASSLALDRVGYEQYFGPGTRLTVT.

This clonotype was seen many times. The chain has TRBV11-3 and TRBJ1-1; possible D gene TRBD1, 5 bases. Germline values: CDR1 SGHNT, CDR2 YENEEA. V lost 1 base and J 2 bases, leaving 11 bases between the germline ends. The CDR3 length is 15 residues. CDR3 protein: CASSLGVGLNTEAFF. CDR3 in DNA: TGTGCCAGCAGCTTAGGGGTGGGGCTCAACACTGAAGCTTTCTTT.